The 19 T cell receptor beta chains in this list originate from one sample, sequenced in a study of metastatic and nonmetastatic thyroid tumors. There were no patients who had received any treatment before thyroid surgery. TCRdb reassembled clones from the PCR reads with MiXCR. The sample records over 20,000 clones, about 11% being singletons. Sequencing was performed on blood. Receptor source: a female donor with papillary thyroid cancer or a benign thyroid nodule (not recorded which). Some clones in this sample may be carry-over from other donors' samples.

There are many counts of this clone. One base away lies a much larger clone, so this may be a sequencing read error. The V and J genes are TRBV10-3 and TRBJ1-6, with 9 bases lining up with TRBD1. This CDR3 spans 16 amino acids. Germline V gene sequence: CDR1 ENHRY, CDR2 SYGVKD. The DNA for the CDR3 is TGTGCCATCAGTGAGCCCCTGACAGGGGGGAATTCACCCCCCCACTTT. Residues: CAISEPLTGGNSPPHF.

The V gene is TRBV6-2 or TRBV6-3, the J gene TRBJ1-5; TRBD1 might be the D (5 bases). Between the trimmed V and J ends, which lost 5 bases and 7 bases, there was a span of 18 bases. The germline CDR1 and CDR2 sequences are MNHEY and SVGEGT. The length of the CDR3 is 15 residues. CDR3 residues: CASSEKGSWGQPQHF. CDR3 DNA sequence: TGTGCCAGCAGTGAGAAGGGTTCGTGGGGCCAGCCCCAGCATTTT.

This clone is medium-sized. This chain uses TRBV12-3 or TRBV12-4 with TRBJ2-7; D is ambiguous. V gave up 8 bases and J gave up 0 bases, with 5 bases separating them. The CDR3 has 11 residues. This chain's CDR3 is CASRHSYEQYF. The CDR3, as DNA: TGTGCCAGCCGCCACTCCTACGAGCAGTACTTC.

This clone is medium-sized within its sample. This chain uses TRBV6-2 or TRBV6-3 with TRBJ2-1; D remains unclear. Between the trimmed V and J ends, which lost 5 bases and 6 bases, there was a span of 11 bases. Germline CDR1 is MNHEY and CDR2 is SVGEGT. The CDR3 has 13 residues. The CDR3 DNA sequence: TGTGCCAGCAGTCCGACCGAAACCAATGAGCAGTTCTTC. It encodes CASSPTETNEQFF.

The table lists this clone with a few counts. Its ends do not fully match the called genes, so a read error is possible. The rearrangement links TRBV10-1 to TRBJ1-2; 9 bases are a match to TRBD1. CDR3 length equals 15 residues. Germline V gene sequence: CDR1 WNHNN, CDR2 SYGVQD (reference sequence). This CDR3 reads CASSESPGQGSGYTF. The CDR3 region has the DNA TGCGCCAGCAGTGAGTCCCCGGGACAGGGTAGTGGCTACACATTC.

This chain links TRBV6-2 or TRBV6-3 with TRBJ2-7, with TRBD1 identical over 10 bases. Germline loops: CDR1 MNHEY, CDR2 SVGEGT. J was trimmed by 1 base and V by 5 bases; bases with no gene match: 14. CDR3 length: 18 amino acids. The CDR3 DNA follows: TGTGCCAGCAGTCTCCGGGACAGGGGCCGGGCCAGTTCCTACGAGCAGTACTTC. Its protein is CASSLRDRGRASSYEQYF.

This clone was counted only a few times. Being one base from a much bigger clone, this may be a read error. CDR3 amino acids: CASGPQRNTGELFF. As DNA, the CDR3 is TGTGCCAGCGGCCCACAGAGGAACACCGGGGAGCTGTTTTTT. The V and J genes are TRBV7-3 and TRBJ2-2; D not certain. Per germline, CDR1 SGHTA and CDR2 FQGTGA. Trimming shortened V by 8 bases and J by 1 base, and 11 bases separated the two germline ends. This CDR3 spans 14 amino acids.

At least ten counts were recorded for this clone. The chain joins TRBV19 to TRBJ2-7, with 11 bases aligning to TRBD1. The CDR3 extends over 15 amino acids. The germline V gene has CDR1 LNHDA and CDR2 SQIVND (reference sequence). The ends lost 5 bases at V and 3 bases at J; junction bases unmatched: 6. The CDR3 coding sequence is TGTGCCAGTAGTGTCCCGGGACAGGGGGGCTACGAGCAGTACTTC. It yields the protein CASSVPGQGGYEQYF.

On this clone itself: At one of its ends the junction is not consistent with the germline gene, which may arise from a read error. The chain recombines TRBV7-8 with TRBJ2-7; no clear D gene. CDR3 length: 16 amino acids. Germline loops: CDR1 SGHVS, CDR2 FQNEAQ. The CDR3 loop is CASSSGSGSPPAELYF. The CDR3 DNA reads TGTGCCAGCAGCTCCGGTTCGGGTTCTCCCCCGGCGGAGCTGTACTTC.

This clone showed up many times. The chain recombines TRBV19 with TRBJ1-1; perhaps TRBD1 as D (5 bases). This CDR3 contains 15 residues. V shed 9 bases and J shed 0 bases, with 17 bases lying between them. Germline CDR1 reads LNHDA; CDR2 reads SQIVND (reference sequence). The CDR3 spells CASHPRGVMNTEAFF. The CDR3, as DNA: TGTGCCAGCCACCCTAGAGGGGTAATGAACACTGAAGCTTTCTTT. The full variable domain, with the rest looked up from reference TRBV19 and TRBJ1-1, is DGGITQSPKYLFRKEGQNVTLSCEQNLNHDAMYWYRQDPGQGLRLIYYSQIVNDFQKGDIAEGYSVSREKKESFPLTVTSAQKNPTAFYLCASHPRGVMNTEAFFGQGTRLTVV.

This clone qualifies as medium-sized. This rearrangement joins TRBV28 to TRBJ1-5; no firm D call. With 5 bases removed from V and 6 bases from J, the gap between germline ends came to 20 bases. Germline loops: CDR1 MDHEN, CDR2 SYDVKM. This CDR3 contains 16 residues. DNA for the CDR3: TGTGCCAGCAGTCCCAGACAATGGCGCGGTGTTCAGCCCCAGCATTTT. Its protein is CASSPRQWRGVQPQHF.

This clone was recorded many times. The rearrangement uses TRBV28 and TRBJ1-6; 7 positions match TRBD1. The length of the CDR3 is 15 residues. Germline loops: CDR1 MDHEN, CDR2 SYDVKM. The V gene end was trimmed by 3 bases and the J gene end by 9 bases; junction bases not matched to a gene: 8. The CDR3 spells CASSFVRGDVSPLHF. The DNA for the CDR3 is TGTGCCAGCAGTTTCGTCAGGGGGGATGTTTCACCCCTCCACTTT.

This clone showed up many times. The chain carries TRBV5-1 and TRBJ1-1; the D is unclear. The germline V gene has CDR1 SGHRS and CDR2 YFSETQ. Trimming removed 4 bases from V and 0 bases from J, with 7 bases in between. CDR3 length: 13 residues. In nucleotides, the CDR3 is TGCGCCAGCAGCATAGTTATGAACACTGAAGCTTTCTTT. It codes for CASSIVMNTEAFF.

The chain has TRBV20-1 and TRBJ2-7; 9 positions agree with TRBD2. Losses at the gene ends were 1 base for V and 0 bases for J; bases not matched to a gene: 7. The CDR3 contains 16 residues. Germline assignment: CDR1 DFQATT and CDR2 SNEGSKA (reference sequence). Written as DNA, the CDR3 is TGCAGTGCTAGAGGTAGGCTAGCGGGATTCTCCTACGAGCAGTACTTC. This sequence encodes CSARGRLAGFSYEQYF.

There are a few counts of this clone. V is TRBV6-1 and J is TRBJ2-7; 8 bases align to TRBD1. V shed 7 bases, J shed 2 bases, and the junction held 10 bases outside the gene matches. Germline V gene sequence: CDR1 MNHNS, CDR2 SASEGT. CDR3 length: 15 residues. CDR3 amino acids: CASTDRGFTTYEQYF. The CDR3 DNA reads as TGTGCCAGCACCGACAGGGGCTTTACTACCTACGAGCAGTACTTC.

This clone was recorded many times. The sample has other DNA sequences that encode this CDR3 too. The V and J genes are TRBV7-2 and TRBJ1-5; D is undetermined. The CDR3 runs 13 residues. The germline V gene has CDR1 SGHTA and CDR2 FQGNSA. Between the trimmed V and J ends, which lost 5 bases and 0 bases, there was a span of 5 bases. The CDR3 bases are TGTGCCAGCAGCCAGAATAGCAATCAGCCCCAGCATTTT. Translated, it gives CASSQNSNQPQHF.

This clone occurred once. The J gene is TRBJ2-3, the V gene TRBV30; weak D call: TRBD2 (5 bases). Trimming removed 4 bases from V and 0 bases from J, with 17 bases in between. This CDR3 contains 16 residues. Germline lookup yields CDR1 GTSNPN and CDR2 SVGIG (reference sequence). The CDR3 DNA reads as TGTGCCTGGACCCACGGCGGTGGCGGGAGCACAGATACGCAGTATTTT. Its protein product is CAWTHGGGGSTDTQYF.

This clone came up many times. The chain combines TRBV3-1 with TRBJ1-2; the D is unclear. CDR1 and CDR2 (germline): LGHDT, YNNKEL (reference sequence). This CDR3 has 16 amino acids. Trimming stripped 4 bases from V and 6 bases from J, with 21 bases between. This CDR3 is CASSPDPSRRYHGYTF. The CDR3 DNA follows: TGTGCCAGCAGCCCAGACCCCAGTCGGCGGTACCATGGCTACACCTTC.

This clone was picked up many times. The V and J genes are TRBV11-1 and TRBJ2-1; 9 bases align to TRBD1. Germline-derived CDR1 and CDR2 are SGHAT and FQDESV (reference sequence). This CDR3 contains 16 residues. J was trimmed by 5 bases and V by 1 base; bases with no gene match: 6. The CDR3 DNA is TGTGCCAGCAGCTTAGAGACAGGGGGGGAAAACAATGAGCAGTTCTTC. It yields the protein CASSLETGGENNEQFF.